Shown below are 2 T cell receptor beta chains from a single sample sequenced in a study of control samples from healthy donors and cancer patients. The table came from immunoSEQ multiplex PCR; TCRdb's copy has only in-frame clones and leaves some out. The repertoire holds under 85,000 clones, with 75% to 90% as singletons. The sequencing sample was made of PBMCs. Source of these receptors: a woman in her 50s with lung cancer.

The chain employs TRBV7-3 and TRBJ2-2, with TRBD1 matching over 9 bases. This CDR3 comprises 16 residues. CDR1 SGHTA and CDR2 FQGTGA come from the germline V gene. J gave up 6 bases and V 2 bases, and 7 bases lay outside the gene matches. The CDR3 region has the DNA TGTGCCAGCAGCTTATCGAGGACAGGGGTGGCCGGGGAGCTGTTTTTT. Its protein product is CASSLSRTGVAGELFF.

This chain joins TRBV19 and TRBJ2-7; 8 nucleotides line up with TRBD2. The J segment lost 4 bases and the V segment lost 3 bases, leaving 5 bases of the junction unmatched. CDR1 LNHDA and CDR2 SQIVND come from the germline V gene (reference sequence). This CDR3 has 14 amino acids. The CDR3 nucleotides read TGTGCCAGTAGTATTGGTCAGCGGGGGTACGAGCAGTACTTC. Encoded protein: CASSIGQRGYEQYF.